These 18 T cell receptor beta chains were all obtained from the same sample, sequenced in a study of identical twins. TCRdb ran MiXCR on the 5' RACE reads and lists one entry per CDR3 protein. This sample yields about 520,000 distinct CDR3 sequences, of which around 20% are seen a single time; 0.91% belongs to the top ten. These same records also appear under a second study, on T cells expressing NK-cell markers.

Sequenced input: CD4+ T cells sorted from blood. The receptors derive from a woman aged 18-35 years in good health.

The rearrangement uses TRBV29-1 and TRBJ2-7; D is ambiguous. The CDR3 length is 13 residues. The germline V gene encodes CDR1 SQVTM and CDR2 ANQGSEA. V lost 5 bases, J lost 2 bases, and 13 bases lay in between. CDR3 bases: TGCAGCGTTCAATCCGGTCCCCCCTACGAGCAGTACTTC. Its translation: CSVQSGPPYEQYF.

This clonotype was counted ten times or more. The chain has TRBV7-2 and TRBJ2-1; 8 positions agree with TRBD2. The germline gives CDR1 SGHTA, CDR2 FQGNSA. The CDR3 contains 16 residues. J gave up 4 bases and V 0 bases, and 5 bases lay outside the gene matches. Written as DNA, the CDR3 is TGTGCCAGCAGCTTAGCTGACGGGAGGGGGTACAATGAGCAGTTCTTC. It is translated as CASSLADGRGYNEQFF.

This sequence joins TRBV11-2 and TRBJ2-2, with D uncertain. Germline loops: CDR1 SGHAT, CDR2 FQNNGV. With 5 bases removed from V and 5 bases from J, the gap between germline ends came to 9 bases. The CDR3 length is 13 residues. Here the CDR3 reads CASSIVRTGELFF. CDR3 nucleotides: TGTGCCAGCAGCATCGTAAGGACCGGGGAGCTGTTTTTT.

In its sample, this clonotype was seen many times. CDR3 nucleotides: TGTGCCAGCAGCCGCGACAGGTTAACCAAAAACATTCAGTACTTC. Protein product: CASSRDRLTKNIQYF. This rearrangement joins TRBV5-6 to TRBJ2-4, with TRBD1 as a possible D gene (6 bases). The length of the CDR3 is 15 residues. The germline V gene encodes CDR1 SGHDT and CDR2 YYEEEE. The V end was cut by 4 bases, the J end by 2 bases, with 13 bases between.

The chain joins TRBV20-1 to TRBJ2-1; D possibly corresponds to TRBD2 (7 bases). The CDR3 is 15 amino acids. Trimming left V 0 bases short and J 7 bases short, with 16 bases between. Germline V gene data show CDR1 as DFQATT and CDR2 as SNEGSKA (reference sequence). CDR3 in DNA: TGCAGTGCTAGAGATCCTAGGGGGGGGGTGAATGAGCAGTTCTTC. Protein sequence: CSARDPRGGVNEQFF.

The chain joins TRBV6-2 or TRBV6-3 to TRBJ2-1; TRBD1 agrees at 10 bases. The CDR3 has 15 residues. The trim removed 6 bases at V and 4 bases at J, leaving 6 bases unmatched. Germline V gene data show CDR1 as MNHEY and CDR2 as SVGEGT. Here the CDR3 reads CASSSPGQGYNEQFF. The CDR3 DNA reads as TGTGCCAGCAGCTCACCGGGACAGGGGTACAATGAGCAGTTCTTC.

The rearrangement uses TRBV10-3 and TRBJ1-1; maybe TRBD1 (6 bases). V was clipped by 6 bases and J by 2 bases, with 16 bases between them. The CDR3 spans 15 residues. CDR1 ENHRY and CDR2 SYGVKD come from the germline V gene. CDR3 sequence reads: CAISTGYRLNTEAFF. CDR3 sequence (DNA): TGTGCCATCAGCACAGGGTACCGACTTAACACTGAAGCTTTCTTT.

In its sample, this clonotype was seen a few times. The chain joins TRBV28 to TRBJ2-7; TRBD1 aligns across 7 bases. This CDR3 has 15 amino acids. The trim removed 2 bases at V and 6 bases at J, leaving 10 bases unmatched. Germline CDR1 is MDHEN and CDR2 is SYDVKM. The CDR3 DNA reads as TGTGCCAGCAGTTTAAGGGGGCGAATTTTCCCCGAGCAGTACTTC. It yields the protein CASSLRGRIFPEQYF.

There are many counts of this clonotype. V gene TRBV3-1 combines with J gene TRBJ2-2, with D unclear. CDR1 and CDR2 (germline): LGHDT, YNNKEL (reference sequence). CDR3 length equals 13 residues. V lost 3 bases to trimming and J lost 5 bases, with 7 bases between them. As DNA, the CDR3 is TGTGCCAGCAGCCAGGGTTGGACCGGGGAGCTGTTTTTT. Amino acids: CASSQGWTGELFF.

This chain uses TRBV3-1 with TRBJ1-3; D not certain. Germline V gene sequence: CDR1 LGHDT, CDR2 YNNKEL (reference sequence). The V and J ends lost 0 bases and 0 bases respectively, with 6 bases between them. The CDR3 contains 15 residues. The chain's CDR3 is CASSQEAVSGNTIYF. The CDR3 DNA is TGTGCCAGCAGCCAAGAGGCTGTCTCTGGAAACACCATATATTTT.

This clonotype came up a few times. CDR3: CASSPGWASSYNEQFF. CDR3 DNA: TGTGCCAGCAGCCCCGGTTGGGCTAGTTCCTACAATGAGCAGTTCTTC. The chain joins TRBV7-2 to TRBJ2-1; D remains ambiguous. The CDR3 is made up of 16 amino acids. In germline, CDR1 is SGHTA, CDR2 FQGNSA. V was pared by 5 bases and J by 1 base, with 15 bases between.

CDR3 sequence reads: CSARITGLAGGSSYNEQFF. CDR3 coding DNA: TGCAGTGCTAGAATAACGGGACTAGCGGGAGGTAGCTCCTACAATGAGCAGTTCTTC. V gene TRBV20-1 combines with J gene TRBJ2-1; 15 bases agree with TRBD2. Trimming took 2 bases from V and 0 from J; bases not matched to a gene: 8. Germline CDR1 is DFQATT and CDR2 is SNEGSKA (reference sequence). The length of the CDR3 is 19 residues.

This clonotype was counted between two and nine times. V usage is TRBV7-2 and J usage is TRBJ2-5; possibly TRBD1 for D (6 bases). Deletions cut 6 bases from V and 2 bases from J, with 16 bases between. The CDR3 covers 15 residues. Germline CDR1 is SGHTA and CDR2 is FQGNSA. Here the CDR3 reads CASRPRAQGQETQYF. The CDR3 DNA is TGTGCCAGCAGGCCGCGGGCTCAGGGGCAAGAGACCCAGTACTTC.

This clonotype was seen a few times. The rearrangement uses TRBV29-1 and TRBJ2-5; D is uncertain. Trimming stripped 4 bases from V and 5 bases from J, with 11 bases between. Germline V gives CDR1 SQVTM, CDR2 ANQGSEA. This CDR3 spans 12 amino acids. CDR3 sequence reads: CSVAGARETQYF. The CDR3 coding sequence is TGCAGCGTTGCAGGCGCAAGGGAGACCCAGTACTTC. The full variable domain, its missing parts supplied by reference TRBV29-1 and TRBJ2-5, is SAVISQKPSRDICQRGTSLTIQCQVDSQVTMMFWYRQQPGQSLTLIATANQGSEATYESGFVIDKFPISRPNLTFSTLTVSNMSPEDSSIYLCSVAGARETQYFGPGTRLLVL.

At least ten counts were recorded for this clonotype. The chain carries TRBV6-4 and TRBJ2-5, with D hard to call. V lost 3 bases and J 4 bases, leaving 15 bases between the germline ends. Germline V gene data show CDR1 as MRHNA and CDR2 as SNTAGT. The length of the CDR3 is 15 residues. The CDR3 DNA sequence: TGTGCCAGCAGTGATCCTTTAATGCTGTCAGAGACCCAGTACTTC. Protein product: CASSDPLMLSETQYF.

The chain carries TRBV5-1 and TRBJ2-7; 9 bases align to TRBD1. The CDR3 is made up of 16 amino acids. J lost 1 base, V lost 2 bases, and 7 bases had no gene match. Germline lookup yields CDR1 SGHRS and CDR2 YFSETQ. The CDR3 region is CASSFDPGQGSYEQYF. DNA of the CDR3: TGCGCCAGCAGCTTTGACCCGGGACAGGGATCCTACGAGCAGTACTTC. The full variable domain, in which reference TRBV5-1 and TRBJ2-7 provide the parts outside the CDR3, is KAGVTQTPRYLIKTRGQQVTLSCSPISGHRSVSWYQQTPGQGLQFLFEYFSETQRNKGNFPGRFSGRQFSNSRSEMNVSTLELGDSALYLCASSFDPGQGSYEQYFGPGTRLTVT.

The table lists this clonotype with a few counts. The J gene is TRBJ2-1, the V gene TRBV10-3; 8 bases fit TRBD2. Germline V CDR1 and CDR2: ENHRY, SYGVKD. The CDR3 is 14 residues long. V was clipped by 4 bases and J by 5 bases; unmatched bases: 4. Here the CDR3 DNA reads TGTGCCATCAGTGGGGCGGGAGGCAACAATGAGCAGTTCTTC. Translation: CAISGAGGNNEQFF.

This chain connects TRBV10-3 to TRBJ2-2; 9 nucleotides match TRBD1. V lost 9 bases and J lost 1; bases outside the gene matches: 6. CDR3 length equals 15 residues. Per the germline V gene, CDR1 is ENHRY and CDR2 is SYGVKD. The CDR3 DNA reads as TGTGCCATTTCTTCGGGACAGGGGAACACCGGGGAGCTGTTTTTT. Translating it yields CAISSGQGNTGELFF.